The next 21 T cell receptor beta chains were all read from a single sample in a study of shared T cell receptors in the human thymus. The assay was immunoSEQ multiplex PCR, and TCRdb's table has in-frame clones only and misses some. The sample records approximately 660,000 clones, 88% being singletons. This same sample was also part of a study on human thymus T cells.

The source material was thymocytes. The receptor set was obtained from a boy younger than two with a congenital heart defect.

In this sample, this clone turned up a few times. V and J are TRBV18 and TRBJ2-1; D is possibly TRBD2 (5 bases). Trimming shortened V by 3 bases and J by 9 bases, and 18 bases separated the two germline ends. Germline values: CDR1 KGHSH, CDR2 LQKENI. CDR3 length equals 15 residues. CDR3 DNA: TGTGCCAGCTCACCCGACGGGATGCCGTGCGGTGAGCAGTTCTTC. Protein sequence: CASSPDGMPCGEQFF.

This sequence joins TRBV5-4 and TRBJ2-7, with 8 bases that match TRBD2. The CDR3 is made up of 13 amino acids. J gave up 3 bases and V 4 bases, and 3 bases lay outside the gene matches. Germline CDR1 SGHNT, CDR2 YYREEE (reference sequence). The CDR3 here is CASSPGLDYEQYF. CDR3 in DNA: TGTGCCAGCAGCCCGGGACTAGACTACGAGCAGTACTTC.

This chain joins TRBV27 and TRBJ2-5, with TRBD1 matching 7 bases. The CDR3 totals 14 residues. Germline CDR1 reads MNHEY; CDR2 reads SMNVEV (reference sequence). V shed 4 bases, J shed 2 bases, and the junction held 4 bases outside the gene matches. Here the CDR3 DNA reads TGTGCCAGCAGTTCCGGGACAGCTCAAGAGACCCAGTACTTC. It specifies CASSSGTAQETQYF.

The V and J genes are TRBV7-2 and TRBJ2-2; D call uncertain. Germline V CDR1 and CDR2: SGHTA, FQGNSA. V was trimmed by 4 bases and J by 2 bases, leaving 11 bases between them. This CDR3 is built from 15 residues. CDR3 sequence: CASSSSGPNTGELFF. In nucleotides, the CDR3 is TGTGCCAGCAGCTCCTCTGGGCCAAACACCGGGGAGCTGTTTTTT.

V usage is TRBV6-5 and J usage is TRBJ2-1; TRBD2 matches at 8 bases. Germline CDR1 MNHEY, CDR2 SVGAGI. J gave up 9 bases and V 0 bases, and 10 bases lay outside the gene matches. The CDR3 consists of 16 residues. As DNA, the CDR3 is TGTGCCAGCAGTTACTCCCCGGGACTAGGGGGAGGTGAGCAGTTCTTC. Encoded protein: CASSYSPGLGGGEQFF.

The chain employs TRBV5-4 and TRBJ2-3, with 13 bases lining up with TRBD2. Trimming cost V 0 bases and J 3 bases; bases outside gene matches: 4. CDR3 length equals 17 residues. CDR1 is SGHNT and CDR2 is YYREEE in the germline V gene (reference sequence). As DNA, the CDR3 is TGTGCCAGCAGCTTGGAACAGACTAGCGGGGGGACAGATACGCAGTATTTT. This encodes CASSLEQTSGGTDTQYF. The whole variable domain, filled in from reference TRBV5-4 and TRBJ2-3, reads ETGVTQSPTHLIKTRGQQVTLRCSSQSGHNTVSWYQQALGQGPQFIFQYYREEENGRGNFPPRFSGLQFPNYSSELNVNALELDDSALYLCASSLEQTSGGTDTQYFGPGTRLTVL.

The V and J genes are TRBV21-1 and TRBJ1-1; TRBD1 was called by the table and not checked on the DNA. TRBV21-1 is assigned pseudogene status. CDR3 length: 16 residues. The CDR3 region is CASSGGGQGVNTEAFF. The CDR3 DNA reads TGTGCCAGCAGCGGGGGGGGACAGGGGGTGAACACTGAAGCTTTCTTT.

This rearrangement joins TRBV27 to TRBJ2-3; no clear D gene. The CDR3 is made up of 11 amino acids. Germline CDR1 MNHEY, CDR2 SMNVEV (reference sequence). V shed 10 bases and J shed 4 bases, with 9 bases lying between them. The CDR3 spells CATLTADTQYF. The CDR3 DNA reads as TGTGCCACCCTAACGGCAGATACGCAGTATTTT.

V gene TRBV10-3 combines with J gene TRBJ1-1; D is undetermined. The CDR3 has 12 residues. Germline V gene data show CDR1 as ENHRY and CDR2 as SYGVKD. The germline V and J ends were trimmed by 3 bases and 3 bases, with 5 bases remaining between them. CDR3 amino acids: CAISDTDTEAFF. CDR3 sequence (DNA): TGTGCCATCAGTGATACGGACACTGAAGCTTTCTTT.

The chain uses TRBV4-3 and TRBJ2-7; 12 positions agree with TRBD2. CDR1 is LGHNA, CDR2 YSLEER, per germline. Trimming took 1 base from V and 1 from J; bases not matched to a gene: 8. The CDR3 is 18 amino acids. CDR3 coding DNA: TGCGCCAGCAGCCAAGGTAGGACTAGCGGGGAGATTTCCTACGAGCAGTACTTC. Amino acids: CASSQGRTSGEISYEQYF.

This clone was detected a few times. V and J are TRBV11-1 and TRBJ2-1; 7 nucleotides align to TRBD1. The CDR3 contains 15 residues. V shed 5 bases, J shed 7 bases, and the junction held 11 bases outside the gene matches. Germline assignment: CDR1 SGHAT and CDR2 FQDESV (reference sequence). This chain's CDR3 is CASSGRQGEGNEQFF. The CDR3 region has the DNA TGTGCCAGCAGCGGGAGACAGGGTGAGGGGAATGAGCAGTTCTTC.

This clone was seen once. J is TRBJ1-1 and V is TRBV18; tentative D call: TRBD1 (5 bases). Germline V CDR1 and CDR2: KGHSH, LQKENI. V was trimmed by 7 bases and J by 3 bases, leaving 6 bases between them. The CDR3 consists of 11 residues. CDR3 DNA: TGTGCCAGCTGGGGGGACACTGAAGCTTTCTTT. This encodes CASWGDTEAFF.

The V and J genes are TRBV12-2 and TRBJ1-5; the listed D gene, TRBD1, was not tested against the DNA. TRBV12-2 is flagged as a pseudogene. This CDR3 is built from 17 residues. The CDR3 sequence is CASRLVTGTGANQPQHF. The CDR3 nucleotides read TGTGCAAGTCGCTTAGTAACCGGGACAGGGGCGAATCAGCCCCAGCATTTT.

The chain is built from TRBV5-4 and TRBJ2-2; 7 bases agree with TRBD2. The CDR3 length is 16 residues. The V gene end was trimmed by 3 bases and the J gene end by 1 base; junction bases not matched to a gene: 6. Germline values: CDR1 SGHNT, CDR2 YYREEE (reference sequence). The CDR3 sequence is CASSCDTSENTGELFF. As DNA, the CDR3 is TGTGCCAGCAGCTGCGACACTAGCGAGAACACCGGGGAGCTGTTTTTT.

In its sample, this clone was seen once. V gene TRBV10-3 combines with J gene TRBJ2-1; 7 bases match TRBD1. With 2 bases clipped from V and 4 bases from J, the junction kept 5 bases outside the gene matches. The length of the CDR3 is 15 residues. Germline-derived CDR1 and CDR2 are ENHRY and SYGVKD. Here the CDR3 reads CAISEGDSLYNEQFF. The CDR3 coding sequence is TGTGCCATCAGTGAGGGGGACAGCCTATACAATGAGCAGTTCTTC.

The genes are TRBV19 and TRBJ1-4, with 9 positions matching TRBD1. From germline, CDR1 is LNHDA and CDR2 SQIVND (reference sequence). The CDR3 is 13 residues long. Trimming took 8 bases from V and 10 from J; bases not matched to a gene: 8. The chain's CDR3 is CASSSTGGGKLFF. In DNA form, the CDR3 reads TGTGCCAGTTCTTCGACAGGGGGAGGAAAACTGTTTTTT.

The chain joins TRBV14 to TRBJ2-1; 7 positions match TRBD2. The CDR3 is made up of 15 amino acids. The V gene end was trimmed by 2 bases and the J gene end by 7 bases; junction bases not matched to a gene: 8. In germline, CDR1 is SGHDN, CDR2 FVKESK. The CDR3 DNA reads TGTGCCAGCAGCCAACTTGGCGGGAGAGGAAATGAGCAGTTCTTC. Translated, it gives CASSQLGGRGNEQFF.

The chain recombines TRBV9 with TRBJ2-3, with D possibly matching TRBD2 (6 bases). Looked up from germline, CDR1 is SGDLS and CDR2 is YYNGEE. V lost 0 bases to trimming and J lost 8 bases, with 13 bases between them. The CDR3 loop spans 14 amino acids. The DNA of the CDR3 is TGTGCCAGCAGCGTAGTAGCGGTTCGAGGTACGCAGTATTTT. It encodes CASSVVAVRGTQYF.

In this sample, this clone turned up once. This chain uses TRBV9 with TRBJ2-3, with D perhaps matching TRBD1 (6 bases). Trimming pared 6 bases from V and 1 base from J, leaving 18 bases between. This CDR3 region has 16 residues. Germline lookup yields CDR1 SGDLS and CDR2 YYNGEE. The CDR3 protein is CASIPGPRQGTDTQYF. The DNA of the CDR3 is TGTGCCAGCATCCCCGGGCCGCGACAGGGCACAGATACGCAGTATTTT. Full variable domain (missing parts from reference TRBV9 and TRBJ2-3): DSGVTQTPKHLITATGQRVTLRCSPRSGDLSVYWYQQSLDQGLQFLIQYYNGEERAKGNILERFSAQQFPDLHSELNLSSLELGDSALYFCASIPGPRQGTDTQYFGPGTRLTVL.

The rearrangement links TRBV4-1 to TRBJ2-7; D may be TRBD1 (6 bases). The germline gives CDR1 MGHRA, CDR2 YSYEKL. Trimming cost V 1 base and J 0 bases, with 13 bases left between them. The CDR3 has 16 residues. This CDR3 reads CASSQVTGPLSYEQYF. The CDR3 DNA follows: TGCGCCAGCAGCCAAGTTACAGGGCCACTCTCCTACGAGCAGTACTTC.

The chain is built from TRBV6-5 and TRBJ1-6; D is possibly TRBD1 (6 bases). V shed 3 bases and J shed 10 bases, with 13 bases lying between them. CDR1 and CDR2 (germline): MNHEY, SVGAGI. This CDR3 comprises 14 residues. CDR3 DNA: TGTGCCAGCAGTTATAACAGGGAGGGCTCACCCCTCCACTTT. The encoded protein is CASSYNREGSPLHF.